This T cell receptor beta chain originates from a study of T cells in Graves' hyperthyroidism and ophthalmopathy. This clonotype was seen repeatedly, ten times or more. RNA transcripts yielded amplified TCR beta CDR3 regions. HTBI primers were used for first-round RT-PCR of the TCR CDR3. One entry per CDR3 protein results from TCRdb running MiXCR on the multiplex PCR reads. Of around 380,000 distinct CDR3 sequences in the sample, 13% are singletons; the top ten hold around 20%. CDR3 length: 14 amino acids. Germline lookup yields CDR1 SGHTA and CDR2 FQGTGA. The V gene end was trimmed by 5 bases and the J gene end by 4 bases; junction bases not matched to a gene: 3. Patients between 18 and 65 years old had hyperthyroidism, newly diagnosed and lasting under 2 months. Uncontrolled infections, other autoimmune diseases, pregnancy or lactation led to exclusion of patients.

Material: blood. The sequence was obtained from a young man with Graves' hyperthyroidism that later progressed to Graves' ophthalmopathy. V is TRBV7-3 and J is TRBJ2-2; TRBD1 agrees at 8 bases. The CDR3 DNA is TGTGCCAGCAGCCCGGACAGGGCCACCGGGGAGCTGTTTTTT. Protein sequence: CASSPDRATGELFF. Full variable domain (outside the CDR3, taken from reference TRBV7-3 and TRBJ2-2): GAGVSQTPSNKVTEKGKYVELRCDPISGHTALYWYRQSLGQGPEFLIYFQGTGAADDSGLPNDRFFAVRPEGSVSTLKIQRTERGDSAVYLCASSPDRATGELFFGEGSRLTVL.